The source of this T cell receptor beta chain is a study of T cell responses to AZD1222 COVID-19 vaccine. The study, taken as a whole, reports: Baseline antibody screening turned up just six or seven seropositive AZD1222 recipients. Rises in breadth and depth of Spike-specific TCRs came after two AZD1222 doses.

The CDR3 is 12 residues long. Deletions cut 8 bases from V and 2 bases from J, with 10 bases between. The method was immunoSEQ multiplex PCR; TCRdb's version includes in-frame clones alone and lacks a portion of them. In the table there are under 150,000 clones, 90% to 95% of which are singletons. Points on this clone: Its cognate antigen is unknown.

This chain joins TRBV12-3 or TRBV12-4 and TRBJ2-7; no clear D gene. This clonotype originated in an adult in good health. The material sequenced was peripheral blood, taken on day 0 of AZD1222 vaccination. As DNA, the CDR3 is TGTGCCAGCTGTATTCTTCCCTACGAGCAGTACTTC. It encodes CASCILPYEQYF.